Presented here are 26 T cell receptor beta chains from one specimen sequenced in a study of hypomethylating agent response in myelodysplastic syndrome. Assay: immunoSEQ multiplex PCR; the TCRdb copy retains only in-frame clones and omits some. The sample carries about 10,000 clones, 83% recorded once. The starting material was bone marrow, obtained before or after starting hypomethylating agent treatment for myelodysplastic syndrome (not recorded which). These receptor sequences come from a human donor with myelodysplastic syndrome.

The chain links TRBV28 to TRBJ1-1; 9 bases agree with TRBD1. Unmatched junction bases numbered 5, after V lost 8 bases and J lost 4 bases. This CDR3 spans 13 amino acids. Germline lookup yields CDR1 MDHEN and CDR2 SYDVKM. DNA for the CDR3: TGTGCCAGCGGCCGGGACAGGGTCACTGAAGCTTTCTTT. It yields the protein CASGRDRVTEAFF.

This clone was recorded once. V is TRBV5-4 and J is TRBJ1-6; maybe TRBD1 (5 bases). In germline, CDR1 is SGHNT, CDR2 YYREEE (reference sequence). The CDR3 length is 18 residues. Trimming stripped 0 bases from V and 3 bases from J, with 16 bases between. The DNA for the CDR3 is TGTGCCAGCAGCTTGGGGGCCCAGGGAGGGAGCTATAATTCACCCCTCCACTTT. Protein sequence: CASSLGAQGGSYNSPLHF.

This chain connects TRBV5-1 to TRBJ2-1; tentative D call: TRBD2 (6 bases). Germline CDR1 SGHRS, CDR2 YFSETQ. CDR3 length equals 15 residues. The V and J ends lost 0 bases and 5 bases respectively, with 12 bases between them. CDR3: CASSLVGGHNNEQFF. The CDR3 region has the DNA TGCGCCAGCAGCTTGGTGGGAGGTCACAACAATGAGCAGTTCTTC.

V is TRBV19 and J is TRBJ1-4, with TRBD1 matching over 9 bases. The CDR3 is made up of 18 amino acids. V trimming: 8 bases; J trimming: 7 bases; junction bases outside the gene matches: 20. CDR1 is LNHDA and CDR2 is SQIVND in the germline V gene (reference sequence). The CDR3 spells CASRETGTGSTVGEKLFF. The CDR3 region has the DNA TGTGCCAGTCGGGAGACCGGGACAGGGAGTACCGTGGGTGAAAAACTGTTTTTT.

The chain couples TRBV4-1 to TRBJ2-5; the D call may be TRBD1 or TRBD2 (6 bases each). The CDR3 sequence is 15 residues long. V lost 0 bases and J lost 5, with 13 bases in between. The germline V gene has CDR1 MGHRA and CDR2 YSYEKL. The CDR3 loop reads CASSQDPRGRETQYF. The CDR3 DNA reads TGCGCCAGCAGCCAAGATCCAAGGGGGAGGGAGACCCAGTACTTC.

The CDR3: CASSSWTGGSSGANVLTF. The CDR3 DNA follows: TGCGCCAGCAGCTCATGGACAGGGGGTAGCTCTGGGGCCAACGTCCTGACTTTC. The chain joins TRBV5-1 to TRBJ2-6; 10 nucleotides align to TRBD1. CDR1 is SGHRS and CDR2 is YFSETQ in the germline V gene. With 3 bases clipped from V and 0 bases from J, the junction kept 6 bases outside the gene matches. The CDR3 spans 18 residues.

This clone occurred a few times. The chain combines TRBV6-6 with TRBJ1-6, with D uncertain. The germline gives CDR1 MNHNY, CDR2 SVGAGI (reference sequence). The CDR3 loop spans 14 amino acids. The V end was cut by 8 bases, the J end by 6 bases, with 14 bases between. CDR3 in amino acids: CASASGASNSPLHF. The CDR3 nucleotides are TGTGCCAGCGCGTCCGGAGCGTCTAATTCACCCCTCCACTTT.

The gene calls are TRBV27 and TRBJ2-1; D possibly matches TRBD1 or TRBD2 (6 bases each). Germline V gene sequence: CDR1 MNHEY, CDR2 SMNVEV (reference sequence). The CDR3 sequence is 16 residues long. Trimming left V 6 bases short and J 6 bases short, with 21 bases between. The CDR3, as DNA: TGTGCCAGCAGCCACCCCGGGGGCCCACGCTTCAATGAGCAGTTCTTC. It is translated as CASSHPGGPRFNEQFF.

CDR3 loop: CASSRGGLAGADWNEQFF. CDR3 nucleotides: TGCGCCAGCAGCCGCGGGGGACTAGCGGGAGCAGATTGGAATGAGCAGTTCTTC. The J gene is TRBJ2-1, the V gene TRBV5-1; 14 bases are a match to TRBD2. The CDR3 runs 18 residues. CDR1 and CDR2 from the germline V gene are SGHRS and YFSETQ. The junction had 13 bases not matched to a gene; V was cut back by 4 bases and J by 7 bases.

CDR3 amino acids: CASSFGQVTDTQYF. The CDR3 DNA reads as TGTGCCAGCAGCTTCGGACAGGTAACAGATACGCAGTATTTT. This chain uses TRBV11-3 with TRBJ2-3; the match to TRBD1 covers 7 bases. J was trimmed by 3 bases and V by 3 bases; bases with no gene match: 3. This CDR3 has 14 amino acids. From germline, CDR1 is SGHNT and CDR2 YENEEA. The entire variable domain, with the rest obtained from reference TRBV11-3 and TRBJ2-3, is as follows: EAGVVQSPRYKIIEKKQPVAFWCNPISGHNTLYWYLQNLGQGPELLIRYENEEAVDDSQLPKDRFSAERLKGVDSTLKIQPAELGDSAVYLCASSFGQVTDTQYFGPGTRLTVL.

This clone is a singleton in its sample. The J gene is TRBJ1-1, the V gene TRBV7-8; TRBD1 might be the D (5 bases). The CDR3 runs 16 residues. Germline CDR1 and CDR2: SGHVS and FQNEAQ. V lost 1 base to trimming and J lost 1 base, with 13 bases between them. The CDR3 is CASSLGPHRRNTEAFF. The CDR3 DNA reads TGTGCCAGCAGCTTAGGGCCCCACAGGAGGAACACTGAAGCTTTCTTT.

This clone was seen more than once but under ten times. This rearrangement joins TRBV10-3 to TRBJ1-2, with a possible D match to TRBD1 (6 bases). This CDR3 spans 12 amino acids. Trimming pared 10 bases from V and 2 bases from J, leaving 11 bases between. CDR1 is ENHRY, CDR2 SYGVKD, per germline. The CDR3 DNA reads as TGTGCCACGACAACAGGGAACTATGGCTACACCTTC. It encodes CATTTGNYGYTF.

The V gene is TRBV6-5, the J gene TRBJ2-3; 7 positions match TRBD1. This CDR3 is 13 amino acids long. CDR1 MNHEY and CDR2 SVGAGI come from the germline V gene. V lost 0 bases and J lost 6; bases outside the gene matches: 0. The CDR3 DNA is TGTGCCAGCAGTTACTCACAGGGGGATACGCAGTATTTT. Encoded protein: CASSYSQGDTQYF.

The chain joins TRBV2 to TRBJ2-7; TRBD2 matches 13 bases. In germline, CDR1 is SNHLY, CDR2 FYNNEI. J lost 3 bases, V lost 11 bases, and 16 bases had no gene match. CDR3 length equals 17 residues. The CDR3, as DNA: TGTGCCGGCAAGGGGGGACTAGCGGGACGGAAAAACTACGAGCAGTACTTC. Protein sequence: CAGKGGLAGRKNYEQYF.

The J gene is TRBJ2-3, the V gene TRBV18; TRBD2 might be the D (6 bases). CDR1 KGHSH and CDR2 LQKENI come from the germline V gene. The CDR3 has 13 residues. V was trimmed by 1 base and J by 4 bases, leaving 6 bases between them. The CDR3 is CASSPLAADTQYF. CDR3 nucleotides: TGTGCCAGCTCACCACTAGCGGCAGATACGCAGTATTTT.

This chain joins TRBV30 and TRBJ1-3; 7 nucleotides align to TRBD1. After removal of 3 bases from V and 0 bases from J, the junction contained 11 bases not matched to a gene. The CDR3 runs 17 residues. Per the germline V gene, CDR1 is GTSNPN and CDR2 is SVGIG (reference sequence). CDR3 in DNA: TGTGCCTGGAGAGCCGGGGCAGGGGGTTCCTCTGGAAACACCATATATTTT. Translation: CAWRAGAGGSSGNTIYF. The whole variable domain, filled in from reference TRBV30 and TRBJ1-3, reads SQTIHQWPATLVQPVGSPLSLECTVEGTSNPNLYWYRQAAGRGLQLLFYSVGIGQISSEVPQNLSASRPQDRQFILSSKKLLLSDSGFYLCAWRAGAGGSSGNTIYFGEGSWLTVV.

J is TRBJ2-2 and V is TRBV11-1; D possibly uses TRBD1 or TRBD2 (5 bases each). V shed 3 bases and J shed 1 base, with 12 bases lying between them. CDR3 length equals 16 residues. The germline CDR1 and CDR2 sequences are SGHAT and FQDESV (reference sequence). The CDR3 is CASSLSGDLNTGELFF. As DNA, the CDR3 is TGTGCCAGCAGCTTGTCTGGGGACCTGAACACCGGGGAGCTGTTTTTT.

The chain employs TRBV28 and TRBJ1-5; D not certain. Germline CDR1 reads MDHEN; CDR2 reads SYDVKM. This CDR3 spans 13 amino acids. The germline V and J ends were trimmed by 6 bases and 8 bases, with 14 bases remaining between them. The CDR3: CASSYTAPEPQHF. The CDR3 DNA is TGTGCCAGCAGCTATACCGCTCCCGAGCCCCAGCATTTT. The variable domain in full, completed from reference TRBV28 and TRBJ1-5, reads DVKVTQSSRYLVKRTGEKVFLECVQDMDHENMFWYRQDPGLGLRLIYFSYDVKMKEKGDIPEGYSVSREKKERFSLILESASTNQTSMYLCASSYTAPEPQHFGDGTRLSIL.

The chain uses TRBV20-1 and TRBJ2-1; no definite D call. There are 11 residues in the CDR3. Germline CDR1 reads DFQATT; CDR2 reads SNEGSKA (reference sequence). Trimming removed 3 bases at V and 7 bases at J, with 7 bases between. This CDR3 is CSASNWNEQFF. The CDR3 bases are TGCAGTGCTAGTAACTGGAATGAGCAGTTCTTC.

Here the CDR3 DNA reads TGTGCCAGCAGCGCGGGACCGACTAACACCGGGGAGCTGTTTTTT. Translating gives CASSAGPTNTGELFF. This sequence joins TRBV9 and TRBJ2-2; D assignment may be TRBD1 or TRBD2 (5 bases each). The CDR3 is 15 residues long. V was cut by 3 bases and J by 2 bases, with 11 bases left in between. Per the germline V gene, CDR1 is SGDLS and CDR2 is YYNGEE.

The gene calls are TRBV5-1 and TRBJ2-5; tentative D call: TRBD1 (6 bases). Trimming took off 0 bases at V and 4 bases at J, with 10 bases between the two ends. Germline V gives CDR1 SGHRS, CDR2 YFSETQ. This CDR3 is built from 14 residues. The CDR3 coding sequence is TGCGCCAGCAGCTTGGAAGGGGGTGGAGAGACCCAGTACTTC. It is translated as CASSLEGGGETQYF.

The CDR3 spells CATSRDRAQETQYF. The CDR3 DNA follows: TGTGCCACCAGCAGAGACCGCGCCCAAGAGACCCAGTACTTC. The chain carries TRBV15 and TRBJ2-5; D not resolved. Trimming left V 0 bases short and J 1 base short, with 6 bases between. The CDR3 consists of 14 residues. From germline, CDR1 is LNHNV and CDR2 YYDKDF (reference sequence).

The genes are TRBV9 and TRBJ2-1; the match to TRBD1 covers 9 bases. Germline CDR1 is SGDLS and CDR2 is YYNGEE. CDR3 length: 15 residues. J gave up 3 bases and V 4 bases, and 5 bases lay outside the gene matches. The CDR3 here is CASSSRTGVYNEQFF. DNA of the CDR3: TGTGCCAGCAGCTCCCGGACAGGGGTCTACAATGAGCAGTTCTTC.

The rearrangement links TRBV29-1 to TRBJ2-1, with unresolved D. Germline V gives CDR1 SQVTM, CDR2 ANQGSEA. The V and J ends lost 0 bases and 0 bases respectively, with 15 bases between them. CDR3 length: 17 amino acids. This CDR3 is CSVEDLGRFFSYNEQFF. The CDR3 DNA reads as TGCAGCGTTGAAGATCTCGGCAGGTTCTTCTCCTACAATGAGCAGTTCTTC.

The genes are TRBV2 and TRBJ2-5, with no clear D. CDR3 size: 12 residues. The germline V gene has CDR1 SNHLY and CDR2 FYNNEI. Trimming took 6 bases from V and 5 from J, leaving 10 bases between them. CDR3 nucleotide sequence: TGTGCCAGCAGGCCCTTCCGGGAGACCCAGTACTTC. Protein product: CASRPFRETQYF. The full variable domain, rest sourced from reference TRBV2 and TRBJ2-5, is EPEVTQTPSHQVTQMGQEVILRCVPISNHLYFYWYRQILGQKVEFLVSFYNNEISEKSEIFDDQFSVERPDGSNFTLKIRSTKLEDSAMYFCASRPFRETQYFGPGTRLLVL.

The chain recombines TRBV10-3 with TRBJ1-4; possibly TRBD1 for D (6 bases). V lost 8 bases and J 2 bases, leaving 18 bases between the germline ends. Germline V lookup: CDR1 ENHRY, CDR2 SYGVKD. The CDR3 consists of 16 residues. In DNA form, the CDR3 reads TGTGCCATCGGGGAGGTACAGGGACGGACTAATGAAAAACTGTTTTTT. Translation: CAIGEVQGRTNEKLFF.